The 13 T cell receptor beta chains reported below all come from one sample, sequenced in a study of response to subunit inactivated influenza vaccine. TCRdb independently ran MiXCR on the RT-PCR reads; one entry per CDR3 protein. The data contain around 570,000 distinct CDR3 sequences, about 8% of them singletons. The sample was PBMCs from blood, taken around 2 years after vaccination. The source of these receptors is a man in his fifties or sixties who received an inactivated influenza vaccine.

This clonotype was observed a handful of times. The chain couples TRBV28 to TRBJ1-1, with D possibly being TRBD1 (6 bases). Per the germline V gene, CDR1 is MDHEN and CDR2 is SYDVKM. The CDR3 length is 12 residues. V was trimmed by 4 bases and J by 8 bases, leaving 11 bases between them. CDR3 nucleotides: TGTGCCAGCAGTTCCGACAGGCAAGAAGCTTTCTTT. Translated: CASSSDRQEAFF. The entire variable domain, with the rest obtained from reference TRBV28 and TRBJ1-1, is as follows: DVKVTQSSRYLVKRTGEKVFLECVQDMDHENMFWYRQDPGLGLRLIYFSYDVKMKEKGDIPEGYSVSREKKERFSLILESASTNQTSMYLCASSSDRQEAFFGQGTRLTVV.

This clonotype has more than one count but fewer than ten. V and J are TRBV4-3 and TRBJ2-4; TRBD2 agrees at 8 bases. V was clipped by 0 bases and J by 6 bases; unmatched bases: 10. Looked up from germline, CDR1 is LGHNA and CDR2 is YSLEER. The length of the CDR3 is 17 residues. The CDR3 DNA reads TGCGCCAGCAGCCAAGAGGCCTACGGGAGGGCAGGAAACATTCAGTACTTC. This gives the protein CASSQEAYGRAGNIQYF.

This clonotype was counted a few times. The chain is built from TRBV7-8 and TRBJ2-7, with 7 bases matching TRBD2. Germline V CDR1 and CDR2: SGHVS, FQNEAQ. This CDR3 has 16 residues. V lost 0 bases and J lost 3; bases outside the gene matches: 8. The CDR3 nucleotides read TGTGCCAGCAGCTTAGCGCTGGGGGGGGGAGGCTACGAGCAGTACTTC. Protein: CASSLALGGGGYEQYF.

This clonotype turned up a few times. V and J are TRBV11-2 and TRBJ1-5; TRBD1 matches at 9 bases. Germline V gene data show CDR1 as SGHAT and CDR2 as FQNNGV. CDR3 size: 15 residues. Trimming cost V 5 bases and J 4 bases; bases outside gene matches: 6. The CDR3 here is CASSPGTGPNQPQHF. The CDR3 DNA follows: TGTGCCAGCAGCCCGGGGACAGGGCCAAATCAGCCCCAGCATTTT.

Only a few counts were recorded for this clonotype. The CDR3 DNA reads TGCAGTGCTAGAGATTCGGCCTACGAGCAGTACTTC. Translation gives CSARDSAYEQYF. The chain recombines TRBV20-1 with TRBJ2-7; no definite D call. Germline V gene sequence: CDR1 DFQATT, CDR2 SNEGSKA (reference sequence). Trimming left V 0 bases short and J 2 bases short, with 5 bases between. The CDR3 consists of 12 residues.

This clonotype was seen at least ten times. V and J are TRBV5-1 and TRBJ2-3; 11 nucleotides align to TRBD2. The CDR3 totals 18 residues. V lost 3 bases, J lost 0 bases, and 9 bases stayed unmatched. Germline V gene sequence: CDR1 SGHRS, CDR2 YFSETQ. In DNA, the CDR3 is TGCGCCAGCAGCTCTCGTCCTAGCGGGGGGACTAGCACAGATACGCAGTATTTT. Protein product: CASSSRPSGGTSTDTQYF.

In this sample, this clonotype turned up many times. The genes are TRBV5-1 and TRBJ2-1; 9 bases fit TRBD1. The germline gives CDR1 SGHRS, CDR2 YFSETQ. Trimming cost V 3 bases and J 0 bases; bases outside gene matches: 4. This CDR3 region has 16 residues. The CDR3 DNA follows: TGCGCCAGCAGCTGGACAGGGGCGAGCTCCTACAATGAGCAGTTCTTC. Translating gives CASSWTGASSYNEQFF.

This clonotype was seen at least ten times. This chain uses TRBV6-1 with TRBJ2-2, with D possibly TRBD1 on 5 matching bases. CDR1 and CDR2 from the germline V gene are MNHNS and SASEGT. V lost 7 bases and J lost 7, with 19 bases in between. The CDR3 consists of 15 residues. CDR3: CASTQQARLGGELFF. The CDR3 bases are TGTGCCAGCACCCAACAGGCCCGGTTGGGCGGGGAGCTGTTTTTT.

At least ten counts were recorded for this clonotype. The gene calls are TRBV3-1 and TRBJ1-6, with 9 bases fitting TRBD1. The germline gives CDR1 LGHDT, CDR2 YNNKEL (reference sequence). The J segment lost 9 bases and the V segment lost 6 bases, leaving 9 bases of the junction unmatched. The CDR3 runs to 15 residues. CDR3 bases: TGTGCCAGCAGATCAACAGGGGGCAGGGTTTCACCCCTCCACTTT. As protein: CASRSTGGRVSPLHF. The full variable domain, rest sourced from reference TRBV3-1 and TRBJ1-6, is DTAVSQTPKYLVTQMGNDKSIKCEQNLGHDTMYWYKQDSKKFLKIMFSYNNKELIINETVPNRFSPKSPDKAHLNLHINSLELGDSAVYFCASRSTGGRVSPLHFGNGTRLTVT.

This clonotype came up many times. V and J are TRBV2 and TRBJ1-1; TRBD1 might be the D (5 bases). Trimming removed 6 bases at V and 1 base at J, with 12 bases between. Per the germline V gene, CDR1 is SNHLY and CDR2 is FYNNEI. The CDR3 has 14 amino acids. The CDR3 here is CASRPRGENTEAFF. DNA of the CDR3: TGTGCCAGCAGGCCTCGGGGGGAGAACACTGAAGCTTTCTTT.

This clonotype showed up just a few times. The chain couples TRBV7-2 to TRBJ2-2, with 10 bases lining up with TRBD2. Unmatched junction bases numbered 6, after V lost 0 bases and J lost 5 bases. This CDR3 contains 17 residues. Germline V gene data show CDR1 as SGHTA and CDR2 as FQGNSA. This chain's CDR3 is CASSLALAGVLTGELFF. The CDR3 DNA is TGTGCCAGCAGCTTAGCTCTAGCGGGAGTCCTAACCGGGGAGCTGTTTTTT.

The J gene is TRBJ2-5, the V gene TRBV18; D is ambiguous. In germline, CDR1 is KGHSH, CDR2 LQKENI. The ends were cut back, 8 bases at V and 4 bases at J, with 11 bases in the middle. The CDR3 runs to 12 residues. This chain's CDR3 is CASHRSGETQYF. For the CDR3, the DNA is TGTGCCAGCCACCGAAGTGGAGAGACCCAGTACTTC.

Many counts were recorded for this clonotype. The chain employs TRBV3-1 and TRBJ1-1; TRBD1 is a possible D gene (6 bases). The CDR3 is made up of 13 amino acids. The germline V gene has CDR1 LGHDT and CDR2 YNNKEL (reference sequence). Between the trimmed V and J ends, which lost 2 bases and 6 bases, there was a span of 10 bases. CDR3 loop: CASSQLGGSEAFF. The CDR3 DNA follows: TGTGCCAGCAGCCAACTGGGGGGCTCTGAAGCTTTCTTT.